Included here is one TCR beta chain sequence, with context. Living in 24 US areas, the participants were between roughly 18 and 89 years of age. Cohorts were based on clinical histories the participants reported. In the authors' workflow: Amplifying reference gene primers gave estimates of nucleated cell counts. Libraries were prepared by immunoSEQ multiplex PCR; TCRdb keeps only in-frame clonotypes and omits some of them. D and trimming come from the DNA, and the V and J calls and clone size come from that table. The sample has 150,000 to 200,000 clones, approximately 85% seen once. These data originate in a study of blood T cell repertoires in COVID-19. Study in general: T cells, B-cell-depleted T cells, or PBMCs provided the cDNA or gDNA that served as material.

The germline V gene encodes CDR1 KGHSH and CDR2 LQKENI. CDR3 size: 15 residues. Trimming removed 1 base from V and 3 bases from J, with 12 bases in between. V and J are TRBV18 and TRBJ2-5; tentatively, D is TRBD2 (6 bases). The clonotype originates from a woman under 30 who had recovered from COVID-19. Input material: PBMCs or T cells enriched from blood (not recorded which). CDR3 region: CASSPLGGVEETQYF. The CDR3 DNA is TGTGCCAGCTCACCACTCGGGGGTGTCGAAGAGACCCAGTACTTC.